These 20 T cell receptor beta chains share one sample of origin, sequenced in a study of T cells in Graves' hyperthyroidism and ophthalmopathy. TCR beta CDR3 regions were amplified from RNA transcripts. A set of HTBI primers served as the primers for a first-round RT-PCR of the TCR CDR3. TCRdb re-analysed the multiplex PCR reads in MiXCR, keeping a single row per CDR3 protein. This sample has roughly 420,000 distinct CDR3 sequences, with less than 20% found just once. The specimen sequenced was blood. Receptors were obtained from a young woman with Graves' hyperthyroidism.

This clonotype showed up many times. The rearrangement uses TRBV15 and TRBJ2-7; either TRBD1 or TRBD2 may supply D (6 bases each). V dropped 8 bases and J dropped 1 base, with 15 bases sitting between them. CDR3 length equals 14 residues. The V gene's germline CDR1 is LNHNV and CDR2 YYDKDF (reference sequence). CDR3 coding DNA: TGTGCCACCGCCCTGGGGGGCAGTTCCTACGAGCAGTACTTC. Translation gives CATALGGSSYEQYF.

This clonotype was seen ten or more times. J is TRBJ1-1 and V is TRBV7-3; D call uncertain. Looked up from germline, CDR1 is SGHTA and CDR2 is FQGTGA. V lost 1 base and J 3 bases, leaving 12 bases between the germline ends. The length of the CDR3 is 15 residues. The CDR3 loop is CASSLMSGRDTEAFF. The CDR3, as DNA: TGTGCCAGCAGCTTAATGTCCGGGCGGGACACTGAAGCTTTCTTT. The variable domain in full, with the rest retrieved from reference TRBV7-3 and TRBJ1-1, is GAGVSQTPSNKVTEKGKYVELRCDPISGHTALYWYRQSLGQGPEFLIYFQGTGAADDSGLPNDRFFAVRPEGSVSTLKIQRTERGDSAVYLCASSLMSGRDTEAFFGQGTRLTVV.

A few counts support this clonotype. This chain joins TRBV19 and TRBJ2-7; TRBD2 matches at 11 bases. Germline CDR1 and CDR2: LNHDA and SQIVND (reference sequence). The CDR3 runs to 17 residues. With 4 bases clipped from V and 0 bases from J, the junction kept 8 bases outside the gene matches. CDR3 in DNA: TGTGCCAGTAGTAAGAGAGCCACTAGCGGGAGCTCCTACGAGCAGTACTTC. Its translation is CASSKRATSGSSYEQYF.

This chain uses TRBV20-1 with TRBJ1-6, with D hard to call. Germline loops: CDR1 DFQATT, CDR2 SNEGSKA (reference sequence). CDR3 size: 14 residues. V lost 1 base, J lost 7 bases, and 11 bases lay in between. In DNA, the CDR3 is TGCAGTGCTAGAGTGGGAGTAGGGAATTCACCCCTCCACTTT. Protein product: CSARVGVGNSPLHF.

The CDR3 DNA reads TGTGCCAGTAGAAAATATAGCAATCAGCCCCAGCATTTT. Translating it yields CASRKYSNQPQHF. This chain joins TRBV19 and TRBJ1-5; no reliable D call. The CDR3 consists of 13 residues. V dropped 6 bases and J dropped 0 bases, with 6 bases sitting between them. Germline loops: CDR1 LNHDA, CDR2 SQIVND (reference sequence).

This chain joins TRBV4-2 and TRBJ2-1; D is unclear. V was pared by 0 bases and J by 10 bases, with 7 bases between. This CDR3 contains 12 residues. Germline CDR1 is LGHNA and CDR2 is YNFKEQ. The CDR3 coding sequence is TGTGCCAGCAGCCAAGACCAAGGAGAGCAGTTCTTC. Its translation: CASSQDQGEQFF.

This clonotype turned up a few times. The chain is built from TRBV9 and TRBJ2-5, with 7 positions matching TRBD2. CDR3 length: 15 residues. V was pared by 2 bases and J by 5 bases, with 9 bases of the junction left unmatched. Germline V lookup: CDR1 SGDLS, CDR2 YYNGEE. CDR3 amino acids: CASSVGAGEGETQYF. As DNA, the CDR3 is TGTGCCAGCAGCGTTGGCGCGGGGGAGGGGGAGACCCAGTACTTC.

Ten or more counts support this clonotype. CDR3 sequence (DNA): TGCAGTGCTCTTGGACAGGGGGGCCCTAATTCACCCCTCCACTTT. It translates to CSALGQGGPNSPLHF. The chain is built from TRBV20-1 and TRBJ1-6, with 10 bases aligning to TRBD1. This CDR3 spans 15 amino acids. Germline trimming cut 5 bases from V and 6 bases from J; bases unmatched to any gene: 7. CDR1 is DFQATT and CDR2 is SNEGSKA in the germline V gene (reference sequence).

Ten or more counts support this clonotype. The chain links TRBV12-3 or TRBV12-4 to TRBJ1-2; TRBD1 might be the D (5 bases). Trimming shortened V by 3 bases and J by 0 bases, and 14 bases separated the two germline ends. The CDR3 is made up of 16 amino acids. The CDR3 is CASSFARVVPNYGYTF. DNA for the CDR3: TGTGCCAGCAGTTTTGCCAGGGTGGTGCCTAACTATGGCTACACCTTC.

The chain carries TRBV2 and TRBJ1-5; unclear D gene. The germline V gene has CDR1 SNHLY and CDR2 FYNNEI. The CDR3 is 13 amino acids. V lost 5 bases and J lost 6, with 11 bases in between. CDR3 protein: CASSSQESQPQHF. In DNA, the CDR3 is TGTGCCAGCAGTTCCCAGGAGAGTCAGCCCCAGCATTTT.

This clonotype was seen only a few times. The V call is TRBV20-1, the J call TRBJ1-2, with D perhaps matching TRBD1 (6 bases). This CDR3 is built from 11 residues. Between the trimmed V and J ends, which lost 6 bases and 8 bases, there was a span of 13 bases. Per germline, CDR1 DFQATT and CDR2 SNEGSKA (reference sequence). This chain's CDR3 is CSAGGGRGYTF. DNA of the CDR3: TGCAGTGCAGGGGGGGGACGGGGCTACACCTTC.

The rearrangement links TRBV27 to TRBJ2-6, with 10 bases matching TRBD2. The CDR3 extends over 19 amino acids. The trim removed 1 base at V and 3 bases at J, leaving 9 bases unmatched. Germline assignment: CDR1 MNHEY and CDR2 SMNVEV (reference sequence). CDR3 DNA sequence: TGTGCCAGCAGTTTATGGGCTAGCGGGAGTGTTGGTGGGGCCAACGTCCTGACTTTC. Translated, it gives CASSLWASGSVGGANVLTF.

J is TRBJ1-5 and V is TRBV12-3 or TRBV12-4, with D uncertain. V was cut by 3 bases and J by 5 bases, with 17 bases left in between. The CDR3 consists of 16 residues. CDR3 sequence (DNA): TGTGCCAGCAGTTTTGTGGCAGCCAGCCCCTATCAGCCCCAGCATTTT. This sequence encodes CASSFVAASPYQPQHF.

This clonotype was observed many times. The chain recombines TRBV28 with TRBJ1-4, with 11 nucleotides matching TRBD1. This CDR3 comprises 15 residues. Germline assignment: CDR1 MDHEN and CDR2 SYDVKM. With V trimmed by 4 bases and J by 7 bases, 5 bases remained unmatched. The CDR3 sequence: CASSSRDRGGEKLFF. CDR3 nucleotide sequence: TGTGCCAGCAGTTCCAGGGACAGGGGGGGTGAAAAACTGTTTTTT.

The sample holds many counts of this clonotype. J is TRBJ2-5 and V is TRBV20-1; 11 nucleotides match TRBD2. The CDR3 consists of 15 residues. Trimming at V came to 6 bases and at J to 2 bases, leaving 8 bases not matched to a gene. Germline V lookup: CDR1 DFQATT, CDR2 SNEGSKA (reference sequence). CDR3 amino acids: CSAGKTSGVQETQYF. The CDR3 DNA is TGCAGTGCCGGCAAGACTAGCGGGGTGCAAGAGACCCAGTACTTC.

This clonotype was counted many times. The chain uses TRBV12-3 or TRBV12-4 and TRBJ1-1; D gene uncertain. Trimming removed 10 bases at V and 11 bases at J, with 26 bases between. The CDR3 loop spans 14 amino acids. This CDR3 reads CATNNSPLGQGAFF. The DNA of the CDR3 is TGTGCCACCAATAATTCTCCATTGGGCCAAGGGGCTTTCTTT.

This chain links TRBV29-1 with TRBJ2-2; TRBD1 matches at 7 bases. V gave up 7 bases and J gave up 1 base; unmatched junction bases: 0. Germline CDR1 is SQVTM and CDR2 is ANQGSEA. The CDR3 has 12 amino acids. The CDR3 DNA reads as TGCAGCGGGACAGGGAACACCGGGGAGCTGTTTTTT. Protein product: CSGTGNTGELFF.

Many counts were recorded for this clonotype. The rearrangement uses TRBV7-9 and TRBJ2-1; D gene ambiguous. V was clipped by 1 base and J by 8 bases, with 12 bases between them. CDR1 SEHNR and CDR2 FQNEAQ come from the germline V gene (reference sequence). The CDR3 is 14 amino acids. CDR3 in DNA: TGTGCCAGCAGCTTAGTTTCATCAGGAGATGAGCAGTTCTTC. Amino acid sequence: CASSLVSSGDEQFF. Together with reference TRBV7-9 and TRBJ2-1, the CDR3 gives the full variable domain: DTGVSQNPRHKITKRGQNVTFRCDPISEHNRLYWYRQTLGQGPEFLTYFQNEAQLEKSRLLSDRFSAERPKGSFSTLEIQRTEQGDSAMYLCASSLVSSGDEQFFGPGTRLTVL.

J is TRBJ2-7 and V is TRBV12-3 or TRBV12-4, with TRBD2 matching over 12 bases. V dropped 6 bases and J dropped 0; count of bases not matched to a gene: 6. The CDR3 covers 16 residues. The CDR3, as DNA: TGTGCCAGCAGCTTTCTAGCGGGAGGGATCTCCTACGAGCAGTACTTC. Translated, it gives CASSFLAGGISYEQYF.

This chain uses TRBV9 with TRBJ2-5; the D gene could be TRBD1 or TRBD2 (6 bases each). This CDR3 is 13 amino acids long. Germline CDR1 is SGDLS and CDR2 is YYNGEE. V lost 5 bases, J lost 4 bases, and 12 bases lay in between. The CDR3 reads CASSEGGVETQYF. CDR3 bases: TGTGCCAGCAGTGAGGGGGGCGTAGAGACCCAGTACTTC.